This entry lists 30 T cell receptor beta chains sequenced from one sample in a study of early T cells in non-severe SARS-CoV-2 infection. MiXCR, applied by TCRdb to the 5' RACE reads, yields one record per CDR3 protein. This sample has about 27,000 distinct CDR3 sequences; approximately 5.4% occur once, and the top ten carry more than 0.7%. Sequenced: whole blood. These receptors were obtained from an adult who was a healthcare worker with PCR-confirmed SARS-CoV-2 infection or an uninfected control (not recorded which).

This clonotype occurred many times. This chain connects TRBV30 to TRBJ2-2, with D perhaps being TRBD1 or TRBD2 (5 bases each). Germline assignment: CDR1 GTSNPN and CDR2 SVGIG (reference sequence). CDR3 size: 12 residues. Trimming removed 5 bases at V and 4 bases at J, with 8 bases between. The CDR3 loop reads CAWGDGTGELFF. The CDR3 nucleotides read TGTGCCTGGGGGGACGGCACCGGGGAGCTGTTTTTT. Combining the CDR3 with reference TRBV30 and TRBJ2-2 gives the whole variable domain SQTIHQWPATLVQPVGSPLSLECTVEGTSNPNLYWYRQAAGRGLQLLFYSVGIGQISSEVPQNLSASRPQDRQFILSSKKLLLSDSGFYLCAWGDGTGELFFGEGSRLTVL.

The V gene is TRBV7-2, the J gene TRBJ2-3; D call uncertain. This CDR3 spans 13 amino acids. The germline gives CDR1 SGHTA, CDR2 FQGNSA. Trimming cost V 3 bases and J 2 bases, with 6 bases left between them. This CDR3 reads CASSFPATDTQYF. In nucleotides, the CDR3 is TGTGCCAGCAGCTTCCCGGCCACAGATACGCAGTATTTT.

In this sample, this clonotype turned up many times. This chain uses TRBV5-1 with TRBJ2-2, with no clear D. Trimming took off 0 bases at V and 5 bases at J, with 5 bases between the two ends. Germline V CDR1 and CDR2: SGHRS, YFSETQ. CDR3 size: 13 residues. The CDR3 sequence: CASSLALTGELFF. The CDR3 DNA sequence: TGCGCCAGCAGCTTGGCGCTTACCGGGGAGCTGTTTTTT.

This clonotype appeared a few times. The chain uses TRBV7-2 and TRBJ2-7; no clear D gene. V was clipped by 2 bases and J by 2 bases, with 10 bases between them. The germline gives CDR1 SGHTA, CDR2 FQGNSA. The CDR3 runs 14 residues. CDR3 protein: CASSLSSRTYEQYF. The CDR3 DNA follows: TGTGCCAGCAGCTTATCCTCCAGAACCTACGAGCAGTACTTC.

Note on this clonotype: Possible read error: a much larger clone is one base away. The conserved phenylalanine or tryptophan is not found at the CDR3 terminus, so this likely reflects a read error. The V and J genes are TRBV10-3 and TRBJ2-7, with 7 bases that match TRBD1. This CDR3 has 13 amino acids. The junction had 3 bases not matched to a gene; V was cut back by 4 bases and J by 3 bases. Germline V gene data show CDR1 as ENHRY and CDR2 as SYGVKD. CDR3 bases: TGTGCCATCAGTGGGGGACAGAACTACGAGCAGTACCTC. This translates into CAISGGQNYEQYL.

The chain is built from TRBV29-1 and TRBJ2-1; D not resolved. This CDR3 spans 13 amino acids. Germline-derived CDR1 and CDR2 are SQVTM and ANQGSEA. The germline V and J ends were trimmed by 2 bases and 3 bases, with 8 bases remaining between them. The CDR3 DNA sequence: TGCAGCGTTGAAAGCGCCAGCTACAATGAGCAGTTCTTC. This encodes CSVESASYNEQFF.

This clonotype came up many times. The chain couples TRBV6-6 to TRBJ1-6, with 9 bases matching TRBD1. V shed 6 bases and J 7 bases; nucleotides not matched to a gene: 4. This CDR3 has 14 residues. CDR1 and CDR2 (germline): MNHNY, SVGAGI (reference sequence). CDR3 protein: CASSADRGNSPLHF. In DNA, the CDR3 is TGTGCCAGCAGCGCAGACAGGGGGAATTCACCCCTCCACTTT.

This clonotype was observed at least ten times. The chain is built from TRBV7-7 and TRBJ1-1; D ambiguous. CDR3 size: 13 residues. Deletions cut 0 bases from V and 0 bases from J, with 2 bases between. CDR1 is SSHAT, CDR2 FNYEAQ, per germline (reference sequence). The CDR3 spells CASSLAMNTEAFF. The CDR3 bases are TGTGCCAGCAGCTTAGCCATGAACACTGAAGCTTTCTTT.

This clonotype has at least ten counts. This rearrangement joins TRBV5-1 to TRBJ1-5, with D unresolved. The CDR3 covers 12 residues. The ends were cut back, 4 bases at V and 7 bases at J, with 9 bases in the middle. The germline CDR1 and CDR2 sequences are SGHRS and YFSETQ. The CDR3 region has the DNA TGCGCCAGCAGCCCCGCCGGGCAGCCCCAGCATTTT. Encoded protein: CASSPAGQPQHF.

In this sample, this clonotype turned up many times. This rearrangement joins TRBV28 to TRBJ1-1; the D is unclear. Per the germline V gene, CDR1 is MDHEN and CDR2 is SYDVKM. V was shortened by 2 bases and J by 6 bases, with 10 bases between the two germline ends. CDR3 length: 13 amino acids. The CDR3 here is CASSLGSRAEAFF. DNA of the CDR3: TGTGCCAGCAGTTTAGGGAGTCGCGCTGAAGCTTTCTTT.

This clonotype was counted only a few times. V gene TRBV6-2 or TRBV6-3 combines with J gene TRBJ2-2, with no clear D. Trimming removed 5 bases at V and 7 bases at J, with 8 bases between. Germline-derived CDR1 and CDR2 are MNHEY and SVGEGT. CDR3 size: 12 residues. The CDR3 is CASSIPYGELFF. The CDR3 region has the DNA TGTGCCAGCAGTATTCCGTACGGGGAGCTGTTTTTT.

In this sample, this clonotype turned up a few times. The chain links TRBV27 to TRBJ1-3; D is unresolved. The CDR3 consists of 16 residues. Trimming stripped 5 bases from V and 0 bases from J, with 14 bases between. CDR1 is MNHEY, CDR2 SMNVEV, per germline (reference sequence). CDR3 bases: TGTGCCAGCAGTACCTGGGCAGGAGCCTCTGGAAACACCATATATTTT. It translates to CASSTWAGASGNTIYF.

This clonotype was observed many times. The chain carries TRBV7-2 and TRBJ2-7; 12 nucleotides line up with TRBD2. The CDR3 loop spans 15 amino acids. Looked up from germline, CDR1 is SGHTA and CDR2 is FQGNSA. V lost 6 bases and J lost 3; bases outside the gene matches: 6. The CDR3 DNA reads TGTGCCAGCAGGCGGACTAGCGGGGATTACTACGAGCAGTACTTC. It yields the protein CASRRTSGDYYEQYF. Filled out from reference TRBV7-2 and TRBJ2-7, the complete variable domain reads GAGVSQSPSNKVTEKGKDVELRCDPISGHTALYWYRQSLGQGLEFLIYFQGNSAPDKSGLPSDRFSAERTGGSVSTLTIQRTQQEDSAVYLCASRRTSGDYYEQYFGPGTRLTVT.

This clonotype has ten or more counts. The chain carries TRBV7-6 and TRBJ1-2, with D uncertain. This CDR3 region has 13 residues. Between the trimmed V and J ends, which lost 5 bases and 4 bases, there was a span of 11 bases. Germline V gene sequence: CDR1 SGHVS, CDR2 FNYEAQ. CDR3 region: CASSPRTGYGYTF. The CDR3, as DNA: TGTGCCAGCAGCCCCCGGACGGGCTATGGCTACACCTTC.

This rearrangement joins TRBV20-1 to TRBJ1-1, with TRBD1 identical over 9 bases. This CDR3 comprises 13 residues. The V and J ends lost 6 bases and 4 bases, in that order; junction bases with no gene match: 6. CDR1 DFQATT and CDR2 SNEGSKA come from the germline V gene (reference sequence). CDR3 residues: CSAHRGLGTEAFF. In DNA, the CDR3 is TGCAGTGCGCACAGGGGGCTAGGCACTGAAGCTTTCTTT.

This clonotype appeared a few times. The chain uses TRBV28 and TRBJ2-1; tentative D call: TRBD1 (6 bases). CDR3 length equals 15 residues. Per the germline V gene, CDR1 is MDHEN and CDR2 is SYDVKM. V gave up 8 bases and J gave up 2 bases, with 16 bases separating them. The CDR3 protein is CASRRDTSTYNEQFF. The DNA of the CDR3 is TGTGCCAGCCGCCGGGACACTTCTACCTACAATGAGCAGTTCTTC.

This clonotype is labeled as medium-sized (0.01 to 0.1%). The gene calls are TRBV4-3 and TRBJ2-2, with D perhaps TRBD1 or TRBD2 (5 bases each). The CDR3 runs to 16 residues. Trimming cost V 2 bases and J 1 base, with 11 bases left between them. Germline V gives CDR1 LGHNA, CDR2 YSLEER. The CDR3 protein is CASSQNGGKNTGELFF. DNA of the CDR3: TGCGCCAGCAGCCAAAATGGGGGAAAGAACACCGGGGAGCTGTTTTTT.

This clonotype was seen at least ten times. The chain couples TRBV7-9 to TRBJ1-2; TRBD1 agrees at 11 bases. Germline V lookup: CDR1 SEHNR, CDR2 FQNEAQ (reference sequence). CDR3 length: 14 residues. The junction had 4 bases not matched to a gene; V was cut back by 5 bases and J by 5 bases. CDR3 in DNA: TGTGCCAGCAGCCTGGGACAGGGGGGATATGGCTACACCTTC. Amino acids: CASSLGQGGYGYTF.

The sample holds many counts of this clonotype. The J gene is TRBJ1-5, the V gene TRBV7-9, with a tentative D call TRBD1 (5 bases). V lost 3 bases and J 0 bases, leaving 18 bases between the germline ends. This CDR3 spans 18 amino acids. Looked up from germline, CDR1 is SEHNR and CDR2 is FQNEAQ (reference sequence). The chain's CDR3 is CASSLDKGPLYSNQPQHF. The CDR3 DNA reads TGTGCCAGCAGCTTGGACAAGGGTCCCCTTTATAGCAATCAGCCCCAGCATTTT.

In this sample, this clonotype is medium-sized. The CDR3 is CASSQRVAGGPMDEQFF. CDR3 nucleotide sequence: TGTGCCAGCAGCCAAAGAGTGGCGGGGGGGCCTATGGATGAGCAGTTCTTC. The chain carries TRBV6-2 or TRBV6-3 and TRBJ2-1; 9 positions agree with TRBD2. Germline V gene lookup returns CDR1 MNHEY and CDR2 SVGEGT. J gave up 8 bases and V 6 bases, and 17 bases lay outside the gene matches. The CDR3 spans 17 residues.

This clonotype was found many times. The CDR3 loop is CASSVEGGSNQPQHF. The CDR3 DNA sequence: TGTGCCAGCAGTGTTGAGGGAGGTAGCAATCAGCCCCAGCATTTT. The rearrangement uses TRBV2 and TRBJ1-5; D is undetermined. Germline loops: CDR1 SNHLY, CDR2 FYNNEI. The V and J ends lost 4 bases and 0 bases respectively, with 10 bases between them. The CDR3 totals 15 residues.

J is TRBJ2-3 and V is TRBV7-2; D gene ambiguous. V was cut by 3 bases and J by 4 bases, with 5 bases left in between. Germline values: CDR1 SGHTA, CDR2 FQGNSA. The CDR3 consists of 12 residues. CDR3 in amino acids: CASSFGPDTQYF. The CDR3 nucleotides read TGTGCCAGCAGCTTCGGCCCAGATACGCAGTATTTT.

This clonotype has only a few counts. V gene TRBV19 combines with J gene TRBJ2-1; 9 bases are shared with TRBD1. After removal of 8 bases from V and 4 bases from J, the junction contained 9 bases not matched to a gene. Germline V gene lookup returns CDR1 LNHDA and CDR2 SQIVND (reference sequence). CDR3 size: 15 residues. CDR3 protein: CASRLTGGLYNEQFF. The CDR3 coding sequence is TGTGCCAGTCGCCTAACAGGGGGCCTGTACAATGAGCAGTTCTTC. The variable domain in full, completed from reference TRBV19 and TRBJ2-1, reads DGGITQSPKYLFRKEGQNVTLSCEQNLNHDAMYWYRQDPGQGLRLIYYSQIVNDFQKGDIAEGYSVSREKKESFPLTVTSAQKNPTAFYLCASRLTGGLYNEQFFGPGTRLTVL.

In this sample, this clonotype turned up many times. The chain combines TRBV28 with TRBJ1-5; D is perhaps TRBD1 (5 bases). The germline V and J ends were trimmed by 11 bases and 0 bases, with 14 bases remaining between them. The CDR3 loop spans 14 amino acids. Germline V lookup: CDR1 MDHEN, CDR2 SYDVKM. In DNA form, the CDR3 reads TGTGCCTCTCTGGGGACCTATAGCAATCAGCCCCAGCATTTT. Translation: CASLGTYSNQPQHF.

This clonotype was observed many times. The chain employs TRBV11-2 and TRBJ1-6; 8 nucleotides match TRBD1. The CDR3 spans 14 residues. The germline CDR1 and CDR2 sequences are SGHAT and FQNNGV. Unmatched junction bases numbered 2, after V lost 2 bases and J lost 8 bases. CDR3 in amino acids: CASSLLDRDSPLHF. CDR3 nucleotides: TGTGCCAGCAGCTTATTGGACAGGGATTCACCCCTCCACTTT. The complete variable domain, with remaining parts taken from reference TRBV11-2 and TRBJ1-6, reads EAGVAQSPRYKIIEKRQSVAFWCNPISGHATLYWYQQILGQGPKLLIQFQNNGVVDDSQLPKDRFSAERLKGVDSTLKIQPAKLEDSAVYLCASSLLDRDSPLHFGNGTRLTVT.

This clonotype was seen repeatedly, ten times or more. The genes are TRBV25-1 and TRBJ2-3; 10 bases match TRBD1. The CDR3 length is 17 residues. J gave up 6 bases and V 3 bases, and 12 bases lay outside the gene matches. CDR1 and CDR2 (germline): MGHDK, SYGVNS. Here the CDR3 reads CASSEAGTGDSWDTQYF. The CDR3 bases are TGTGCCAGCAGTGAGGCGGGGACAGGGGATTCGTGGGATACGCAGTATTTT.

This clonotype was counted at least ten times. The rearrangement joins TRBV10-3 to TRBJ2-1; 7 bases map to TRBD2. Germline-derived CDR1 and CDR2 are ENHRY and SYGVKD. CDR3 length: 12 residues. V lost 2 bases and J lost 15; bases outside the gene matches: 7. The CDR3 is CAISETGRVPFF. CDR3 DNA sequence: TGTGCCATCAGTGAGACGGGGAGGGTCCCGTTCTTC.

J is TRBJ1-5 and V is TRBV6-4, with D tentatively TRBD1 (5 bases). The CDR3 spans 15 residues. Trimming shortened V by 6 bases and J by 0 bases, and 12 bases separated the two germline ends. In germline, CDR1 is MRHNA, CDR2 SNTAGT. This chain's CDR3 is CASRTGTSSNQPQHF. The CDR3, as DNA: TGTGCCAGCAGAACAGGTACTAGTAGCAATCAGCCCCAGCATTTT.

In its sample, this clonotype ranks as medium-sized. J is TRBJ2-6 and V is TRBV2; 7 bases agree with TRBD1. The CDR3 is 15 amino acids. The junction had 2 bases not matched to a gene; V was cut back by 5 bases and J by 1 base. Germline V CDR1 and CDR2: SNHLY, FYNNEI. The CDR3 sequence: CASSSQGSGANVLTF. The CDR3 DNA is TGTGCCAGCAGTTCACAGGGGTCTGGGGCCAACGTCCTGACTTTC.

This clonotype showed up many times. The CDR3 sequence is CASSQDPYFHEQYF. As DNA, the CDR3 is TGCGCCAGCAGCCAAGACCCATACTTCCACGAGCAGTACTTC. The chain carries TRBV4-1 and TRBJ2-7; no firm D call. V was cut by 0 bases and J by 5 bases, with 11 bases left in between. This CDR3 has 14 amino acids. The germline gives CDR1 MGHRA, CDR2 YSYEKL.